The rows below give T cell receptor beta chains drawn from one sample of a study of T cell responses to AZD1222 COVID-19 vaccine. TCRdb keeps only in-frame clones here, not all; method: immunoSEQ multiplex PCR. The sample has roughly 100,000 clones, 90% seen once. Sequenced here: peripheral blood, sampled 28 days after the second AZD1222 dose. The receptors here all came from an adult who received the AZD1222 COVID-19 vaccine. Each CDR3 is given with its conserved first and last residue. D genes are given only for firm matches. Size is stated for part of the rows, as once, few or many counts, or as a class when the clone is expanded.

>NA|TRBV5-1|TRBJ1-3|NA
TGCGCCAGCAGCTTGGAAGGTTGGGACTCTGGAAACACCATATATTTT
CASSLEGWDSGNTIYF
>few|TRBV7-2|TRBJ1-3|TRBD1
TGTGCCAGCAGCTCATCGAGACAGGGGTTGGGAAACACCATATATTTT
CASSSSRQGLGNTIYF
>NA|TRBV20-1|TRBJ1-5|NA
TGCAGTGCTAGTAGACAGGTTGGCAATCAGCCCCAGCATTTT
CSASRQVGNQPQHF
>NA|TRBV4-1|TRBJ2-7|NA
TGCGCCAGCAGCCCACTGGACGGTACCTACGAGCAGTACTTC
CASSPLDGTYEQYF
>NA|TRBV11-2|TRBJ2-2|TRBD1
TGTGCCAGCAGCTTTGGACAGGGGGAGACCGGGGAGCTGTTTTTT
CASSFGQGETGELFF
>once|TRBV3-1/TRBV3-2|TRBJ1-3|TRBD1
TGTGCCAGCAGCCCTATCTACAGGGGAGAGGTAAACACCATATATTTT
CASSPIYRGEVNTIYF
>once|TRBV6-2/TRBV6-3|TRBJ2-3|TRBD2
TGTGCCAGCAGTTACATCCGGGGGGGCTATGATACGCAGTATTTT
CASSYIRGGYDTQYF
>few|TRBV7-9|TRBJ1-6|NA
TGTGCCAGCAGCTTCTCAGCCCGGGAAAAGGGTTCACCCCTCCACTTT
CASSFSAREKGSPLHF
>NA|TRBV6-2/TRBV6-3|TRBJ2-7|NA
TGTGCCAGCAGACCTACAGGACGTAGGACGACCTACGAGCAGTACTTC
CASRPTGRRTTYEQYF
>NA|TRBV27|TRBJ2-3|NA
TGTGCCAGCAGTTCCCCGGGCGCAGGGCCTAGCACAGATACGCAGTATTTT
CASSSPGAGPSTDTQYF
>NA|TRBV6-5|TRBJ2-2|NA
TGTGCCAGCAGTTTGTCGGGGTTCACCGGGGAGCTGTTTTTT
CASSLSGFTGELFF
>NA|TRBV25-1|TRBJ2-1|NA
TGTGCCAGCAGCGATGGGAACTCCAATGAGCAGTTCTTC
CASSDGNSNEQFF
>NA|TRBV6-5|TRBJ1-2|NA
TGTGCCAGCAGTTACTCGCCAGATGACTATGGCTACACCTTC
CASSYSPDDYGYTF
>NA|TRBV3-1/TRBV3-2|TRBJ2-1|NA
TGTGCCAGCAGCCAAGACCGCCTTCACAATGAGCAGTTCTTC
CASSQDRLHNEQFF
>NA|TRBV7-3|TRBJ1-2|NA
TGTGCCAGCAGCTTAACTGGTACAGGGGGCTACACCTTC
CASSLTGTGGYTF
>NA|TRBV2|TRBJ2-5|NA
TGTGCCAGCAGTGAAGCGCTTCCCGGGGATCTTGCGGAGGAGACCCAGTACTTC
CASSEALPGDLAEETQYF
>NA|TRBV7-2|TRBJ1-5|NA
TGTGCCAGCAGCTTACAGTCAGGGGAAACTCAGCCCCAGCATTTT
CASSLQSGETQPQHF
>NA|TRBV19|TRBJ1-5|NA
TGTGCCAGTAGTCGGCAGGGGAATCAGCCCCAGCATTTT
CASSRQGNQPQHF
>NA|TRBV2|TRBJ2-5|NA
TGTGCCAGCACCCGAGACATCAGAGAGACCCAGTACTTC
CASTRDIRETQYF
>NA|TRBV6-5|TRBJ1-4|NA
TGTGCCACCGCTTTTACGGTGGGTTTTCCGGAAAAACTGTTTTTT
CATAFTVGFPEKLFF
>NA|TRBV5-1|TRBJ1-4|TRBD1
TGCGCCAGCAGCCCAGGGACAGGGGGCGCGAGATCCGAAAAACTGTTTTTT
CASSPGTGGARSEKLFF
>once|TRBV6-5|TRBJ1-2|NA
TGTGCCAGCAGTTACGGCACCTATGGCTACACCTTC
CASSYGTYGYTF
>NA|TRBV7-2|TRBJ2-2|NA
TGTGCCAGCAGCTTACACTCCACCCCGAACACCGGGGAGCTGTTTTTT
CASSLHSTPNTGELFF
>NA|TRBV2|TRBJ2-7|NA
TGTGCCAGCAGCTTAGCAGGGGTTGAGCAGTACTTC
CASSLAGVEQYF